This T cell receptor (beta chain) came from a study of blood T cell repertoires in COVID-19. Study background: The origin of the acute and convalescent COVID-19 samples was the United States, Italy and Spain. T cells, B-cell-depleted T cells, or PBMCs supplied cDNA or gDNA.

The CDR3 sequence is 15 residues long. After removal of 4 bases from V and 6 bases from J, the junction contained 5 bases not matched to a gene. Germline-derived CDR1 and CDR2 are SGHRS and YFSETQ. During active infection, Seattle patients enrolled and were then monitored through disease. As handled by the study authors: Using reference gene primer amplification, nucleated cell counts were estimated. Produced via immunoSEQ multiplex PCR; TCRdb's table is partial and in-frame only. D and trimming were read from the DNA, whereas the V and J calls and clone size are those reported in that table. The sample shows approximately 300,000 clones, around nine tenths of them seen only once.

The receptor was derived from a woman in her thirties with COVID-19, enrolled during active disease. The chain recombines TRBV5-1 with TRBJ1-6; the match to TRBD1 covers 9 bases. The specimen sequenced was peripheral blood. For the CDR3, the DNA is TGCGCCAGCAGCCCGGACAGGGGCCTTAATTCACCCCTCCACTTT. As protein: CASSPDRGLNSPLHF.